These 13 T cell receptor beta chains originate from one sample sequenced in a study of T-cell memory formation after mild COVID-19. TCRdb passed the 5' RACE reads through MiXCR, listing each CDR3 protein once. The sample lists approximately 250,000 distinct CDR3 sequences, less than 20% occurring once. Sequencing was done on a sample of PBMCs or a T cell subset sorted from them (not recorded which). All receptors come from an adult woman who had mild COVID-19 (a few samples of this study predate the infection). Cell type and time point are not known.

In this sample, this clonotype turned up a few times. The chain uses TRBV12-3 or TRBV12-4 and TRBJ2-5, with TRBD2 identical over 10 bases. With 5 bases clipped from V and 0 bases from J, the junction kept 6 bases outside the gene matches. This CDR3 is built from 16 residues. Written as DNA, the CDR3 is TGTGCCAGCAGTCCCCCGGGACTAGCGCACCAAGAGACCCAGTACTTC. Amino acids: CASSPPGLAHQETQYF.

The V call is TRBV2, the J call TRBJ2-3; D is perhaps TRBD1 (6 bases). Per germline, CDR1 SNHLY and CDR2 FYNNEI. V lost 0 bases and J lost 0, with 13 bases in between. CDR3 length equals 17 residues. The CDR3 coding sequence is TGTGCCAGCAGTGAAGCTTACAGGGTCACTAGCACAGATACGCAGTATTTT. Its protein product is CASSEAYRVTSTDTQYF.

V and J are TRBV7-2 and TRBJ1-2; the match to TRBD1 covers 9 bases. The CDR3 length is 16 residues. Germline V gene data show CDR1 as SGHTA and CDR2 as FQGNSA. V lost 2 bases, J lost 4 bases, and 8 bases stayed unmatched. This chain's CDR3 is CASSLMTGTGTYGYTF. The CDR3 bases are TGTGCCAGCAGCTTAATGACCGGGACAGGGACCTATGGCTACACCTTC. The variable domain in full, with the rest retrieved from reference TRBV7-2 and TRBJ1-2, is GAGVSQSPSNKVTEKGKDVELRCDPISGHTALYWYRQSLGQGLEFLIYFQGNSAPDKSGLPSDRFSAERTGGSVSTLTIQRTQQEDSAVYLCASSLMTGTGTYGYTFGSGTRLTVV.

The chain employs TRBV19 and TRBJ1-5; tentatively, D is TRBD1 (5 bases). Per germline, CDR1 LNHDA and CDR2 SQIVND (reference sequence). Trimming cost V 5 bases and J 2 bases, with 10 bases left between them. The length of the CDR3 is 14 residues. CDR3 nucleotide sequence: TGTGCCAGTAGTTTTGACAGCCGCAATCAGCCCCAGCATTTT. This gives the protein CASSFDSRNQPQHF. Complete variable domain (other parts from reference TRBV19 and TRBJ1-5): DGGITQSPKYLFRKEGQNVTLSCEQNLNHDAMYWYRQDPGQGLRLIYYSQIVNDFQKGDIAEGYSVSREKKESFPLTVTSAQKNPTAFYLCASSFDSRNQPQHFGDGTRLSIL.

This clonotype was detected only a few times. The gene calls are TRBV3-1 and TRBJ1-2; D remains ambiguous. Deletions cut 5 bases from V and 6 bases from J, with 13 bases between. Per germline, CDR1 LGHDT and CDR2 YNNKEL (reference sequence). This CDR3 contains 13 residues. CDR3 in DNA: TGTGCCAGCAGCGCCGGTGACGTCCATGGCTACACCTTC. This gives the protein CASSAGDVHGYTF.

This clonotype was seen a handful of times. The J gene is TRBJ2-1, the V gene TRBV24-1, with no clear D. This CDR3 has 13 residues. Germline-derived CDR1 and CDR2 are KGHDR and SFDVKD. The V end was cut by 10 bases, the J end by 9 bases, with 18 bases between. DNA for the CDR3: TGTGCCACAAGTAACGAGGATTTCGGTGAGCAGTTCTTC. Translating it yields CATSNEDFGEQFF.

V gene TRBV4-3 combines with J gene TRBJ2-1, with 7 bases identical to TRBD1. The germline CDR1 and CDR2 sequences are LGHNA and YSLEER. The CDR3 spans 17 residues. The ends lost 0 bases at V and 7 bases at J; junction bases unmatched: 12. In DNA form, the CDR3 reads TGCGCCAGCAGCCAAGATACCGATAGTGAGGGGGCAAATGAGCAGTTCTTC. It specifies CASSQDTDSEGANEQFF.

This chain connects TRBV12-3 or TRBV12-4 to TRBJ1-1; maybe TRBD1 (5 bases). CDR3 length: 15 residues. V dropped 6 bases and J dropped 4 bases, with 18 bases sitting between them. CDR3 nucleotide sequence: TGTGCCAGCAGGGGGGGTAGGAGGATGGGCACTGAAGCTTTCTTT. Protein product: CASRGGRRMGTEAFF.

The chain couples TRBV4-2 to TRBJ1-4, with D tentatively TRBD1 (6 bases). The ends were cut back, 0 bases at V and 10 bases at J, with 15 bases in the middle. The CDR3 is 15 amino acids. In germline, CDR1 is LGHNA, CDR2 YNFKEQ. CDR3 in amino acids: CASSQERQGPGKLFF. The CDR3 DNA sequence: TGTGCCAGCAGCCAAGAACGCCAGGGGCCAGGAAAACTGTTTTTT.

This clonotype was observed a few times. The rearrangement links TRBV6-1 to TRBJ1-1, with TRBD1 matching over 7 bases. The junction had 5 bases not matched to a gene; V was cut back by 6 bases and J by 1 base. This CDR3 comprises 14 residues. The V gene's germline CDR1 is MNHNS and CDR2 SASEGT. Here the CDR3 reads CASSVDRENTEAFF. DNA for the CDR3: TGTGCCAGCAGCGTTGACAGGGAGAACACTGAAGCTTTCTTT.

This clonotype was counted only a few times. The chain carries TRBV20-1 and TRBJ1-2, with TRBD1 identical over 7 bases. CDR3 size: 12 residues. Unmatched junction bases numbered 6, after V lost 3 bases and J lost 8 bases. Germline lookup yields CDR1 DFQATT and CDR2 SNEGSKA (reference sequence). For the CDR3, the DNA is TGCAGTGCTAGTATAGGGGGCAAGGGCTACACCTTC. Residues: CSASIGGKGYTF.

This chain joins TRBV4-1 and TRBJ2-5; perhaps TRBD1 as D (6 bases). Germline loops: CDR1 MGHRA, CDR2 YSYEKL. The V and J ends lost 3 bases and 5 bases respectively, with 19 bases between them. This CDR3 has 16 amino acids. The CDR3 protein is CASSHRGQPQIETQYF. The DNA for the CDR3 is TGCGCCAGCAGCCACAGGGGACAACCACAGATCGAGACCCAGTACTTC.

This clonotype was seen a handful of times. V gene TRBV7-3 combines with J gene TRBJ2-1; 8 bases match TRBD2. The germline V gene encodes CDR1 SGHTA and CDR2 FQGTGA. There are 16 residues in the CDR3. V trimming: 2 bases; J trimming: 0 bases; junction bases outside the gene matches: 3. The CDR3 DNA reads TGTGCCAGCAGCTTAGGGGCGGGGGGCTCCTACAATGAGCAGTTCTTC. Encoded protein: CASSLGAGGSYNEQFF.